The TCR beta chain described here comes from a study of Graves' ophthalmopathy and Graves' hyperthyroidism. Fresh peripheral blood, approximately 10 ml, was the PBMC source. CDR3 size: 13 residues. The germline CDR1 and CDR2 sequences are SGHRS and YFSETQ. V lost 4 bases and J lost 0, with 7 bases in between. This clonotype has at least ten counts. Amplification from RNA transcripts yielded the TCR beta CDR3 regions. An opening RT-PCR round employed HTBI primers and preceded a second-round multiplex PCR. Each CDR3 protein is one row after TCRdb ran MiXCR on the multiplex PCR reads. The repertoire consists of hundreds of thousands of distinct CDR3 sequences, with approximately 21% occurring once and the leading ten covering around 3.1%.

Sample: peripheral blood. The receptor comes from a woman aged 18-30 years with stable Graves' hyperthyroidism. This chain uses TRBV5-1 with TRBJ1-2; no clear D. Here the CDR3 DNA reads TGCGCCAGCAGCAGAGCGGCTAACTATGGCTACACCTTC. Encoded protein: CASSRAANYGYTF.